This TCR beta chain emerged from a study of cytomegalovirus exposure and HLA in healthy donors. Whole-study findings and limits: An Asian-associated ancestry cluster reportedly showed fewer N-insertions than the approximately 670-donor mean in a later analysis. The study recorded 150 to 200 TCR beta chains that were cytomegalovirus-associated.

The donors comprised healthy bone marrow donors. Amplification used 60 Vbeta primers and 13 Jbeta primers. Libraries were prepared by immunoSEQ multiplex PCR; TCRdb keeps only in-frame clonotypes and omits some of them. This table has about 110,000 clones, 70% to 75% appearing once. The CDR3 is made up of 11 amino acids. Deletions cut 0 bases from V and 7 bases from J, with 4 bases between. Germline V CDR1 and CDR2: SGDLS, YYNGEE. Worth noting for this clone: The antigen remains undetermined.

The TCR comes from a female donor in good health and CMV-seronegative. The chain has TRBV9 and TRBJ1-1, with no clear D. Material for sequencing was PBMCs. The DNA of the CDR3 is TGTGCCAGCAGCGTAGTAATTGAAGCTTTCTTT. Amino acid sequence: CASSVVIEAFF.